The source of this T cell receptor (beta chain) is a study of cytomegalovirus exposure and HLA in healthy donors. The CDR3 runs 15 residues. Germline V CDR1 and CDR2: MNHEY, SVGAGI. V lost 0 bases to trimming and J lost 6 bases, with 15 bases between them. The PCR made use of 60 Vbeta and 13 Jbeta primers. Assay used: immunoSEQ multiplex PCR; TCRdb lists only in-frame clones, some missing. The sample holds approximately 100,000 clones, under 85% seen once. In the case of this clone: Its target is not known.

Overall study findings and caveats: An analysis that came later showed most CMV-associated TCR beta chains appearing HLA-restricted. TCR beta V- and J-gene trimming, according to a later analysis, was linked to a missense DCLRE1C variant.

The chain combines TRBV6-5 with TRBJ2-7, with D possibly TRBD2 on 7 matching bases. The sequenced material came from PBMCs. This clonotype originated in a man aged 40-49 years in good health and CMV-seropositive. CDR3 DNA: TGTGCCAGCAGTTACTCAGGGGGGGGCGGGCGCGAGCAGTACTTC. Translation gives CASSYSGGGGREQYF.